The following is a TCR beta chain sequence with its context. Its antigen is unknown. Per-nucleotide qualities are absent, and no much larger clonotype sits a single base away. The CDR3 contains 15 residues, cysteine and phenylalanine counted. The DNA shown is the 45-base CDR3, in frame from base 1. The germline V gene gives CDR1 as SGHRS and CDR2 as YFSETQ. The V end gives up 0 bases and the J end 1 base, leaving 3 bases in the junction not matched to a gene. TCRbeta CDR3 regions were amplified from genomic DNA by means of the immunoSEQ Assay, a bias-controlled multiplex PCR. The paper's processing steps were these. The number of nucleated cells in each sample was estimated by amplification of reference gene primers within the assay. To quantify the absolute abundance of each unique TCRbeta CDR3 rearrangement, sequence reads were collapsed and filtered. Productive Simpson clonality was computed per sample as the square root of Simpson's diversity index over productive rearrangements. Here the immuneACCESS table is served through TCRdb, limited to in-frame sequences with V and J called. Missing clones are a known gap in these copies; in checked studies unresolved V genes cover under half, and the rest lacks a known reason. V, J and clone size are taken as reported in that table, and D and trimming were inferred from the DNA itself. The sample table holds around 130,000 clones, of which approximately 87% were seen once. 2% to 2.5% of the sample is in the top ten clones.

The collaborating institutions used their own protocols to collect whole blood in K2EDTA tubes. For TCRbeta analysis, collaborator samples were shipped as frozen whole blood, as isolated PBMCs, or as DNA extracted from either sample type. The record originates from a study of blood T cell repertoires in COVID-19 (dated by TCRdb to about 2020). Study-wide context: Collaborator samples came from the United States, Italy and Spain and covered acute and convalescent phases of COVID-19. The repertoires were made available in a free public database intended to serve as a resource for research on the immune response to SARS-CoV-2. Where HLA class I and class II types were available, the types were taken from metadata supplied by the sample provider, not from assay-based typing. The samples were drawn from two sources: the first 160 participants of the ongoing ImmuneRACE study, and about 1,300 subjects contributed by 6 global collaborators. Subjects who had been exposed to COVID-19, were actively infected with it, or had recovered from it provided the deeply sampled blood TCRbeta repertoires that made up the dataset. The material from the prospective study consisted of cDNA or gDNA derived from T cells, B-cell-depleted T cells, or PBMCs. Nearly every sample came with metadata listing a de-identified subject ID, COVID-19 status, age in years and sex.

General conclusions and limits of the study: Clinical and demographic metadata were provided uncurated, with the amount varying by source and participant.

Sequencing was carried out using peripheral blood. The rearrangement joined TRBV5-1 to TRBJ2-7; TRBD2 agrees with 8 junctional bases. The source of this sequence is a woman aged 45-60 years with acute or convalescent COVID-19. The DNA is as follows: TGCGCCAGCAGCTTGGTAGGCGGGGGGTCCTACGAGCAGTACTTC. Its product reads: CASSLVGGGSYEQYF.